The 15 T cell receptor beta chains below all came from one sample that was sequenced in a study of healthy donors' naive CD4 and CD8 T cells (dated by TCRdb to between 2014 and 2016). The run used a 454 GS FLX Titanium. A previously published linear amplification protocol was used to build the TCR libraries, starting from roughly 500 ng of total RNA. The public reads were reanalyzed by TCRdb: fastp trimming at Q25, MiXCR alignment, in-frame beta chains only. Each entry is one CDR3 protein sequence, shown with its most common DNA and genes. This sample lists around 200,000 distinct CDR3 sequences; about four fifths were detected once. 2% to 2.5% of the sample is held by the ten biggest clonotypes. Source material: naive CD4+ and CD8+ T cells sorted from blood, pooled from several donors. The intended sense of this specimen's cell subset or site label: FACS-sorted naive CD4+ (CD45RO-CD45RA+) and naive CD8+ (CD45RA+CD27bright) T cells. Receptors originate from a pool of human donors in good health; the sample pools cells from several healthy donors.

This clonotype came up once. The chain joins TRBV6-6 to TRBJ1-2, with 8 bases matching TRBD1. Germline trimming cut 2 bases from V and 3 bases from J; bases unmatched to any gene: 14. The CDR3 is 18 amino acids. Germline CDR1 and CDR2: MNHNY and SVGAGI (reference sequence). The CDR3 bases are TGTGCCAGCAGTTACAGCCTTACGGCGGGACAGGCTCACTATGGCTACACCTTC. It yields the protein CASSYSLTAGQAHYGYTF.

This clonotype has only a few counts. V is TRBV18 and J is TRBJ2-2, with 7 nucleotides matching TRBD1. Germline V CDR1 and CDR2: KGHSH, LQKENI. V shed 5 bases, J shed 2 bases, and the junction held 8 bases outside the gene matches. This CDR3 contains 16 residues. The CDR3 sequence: CASSTLGTANTGELFF. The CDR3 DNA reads TGTGCCAGCTCAACCCTGGGGACAGCAAACACCGGGGAGCTGTTTTTT. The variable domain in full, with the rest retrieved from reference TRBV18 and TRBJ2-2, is NAGVMQNPRHLVRRRGQEARLRCSPMKGHSHVYWYRQLPEEGLKFMVYLQKENIIDESGMPKERFSAEFPKEGPSILRIQQVVRGDSAAYFCASSTLGTANTGELFFGEGSRLTVL.

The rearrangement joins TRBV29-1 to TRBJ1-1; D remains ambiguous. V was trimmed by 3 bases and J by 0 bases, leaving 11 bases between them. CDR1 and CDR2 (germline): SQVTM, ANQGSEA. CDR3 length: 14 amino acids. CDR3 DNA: TGCAGCGTTGATGTCCCCCGGCTGAACACTGAAGCTTTCTTT. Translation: CSVDVPRLNTEAFF. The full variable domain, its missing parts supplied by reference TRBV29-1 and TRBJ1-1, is SAVISQKPSRDICQRGTSLTIQCQVDSQVTMMFWYRQQPGQSLTLIATANQGSEATYESGFVIDKFPISRPNLTFSTLTVSNMSPEDSSIYLCSVDVPRLNTEAFFGQGTRLTVV.

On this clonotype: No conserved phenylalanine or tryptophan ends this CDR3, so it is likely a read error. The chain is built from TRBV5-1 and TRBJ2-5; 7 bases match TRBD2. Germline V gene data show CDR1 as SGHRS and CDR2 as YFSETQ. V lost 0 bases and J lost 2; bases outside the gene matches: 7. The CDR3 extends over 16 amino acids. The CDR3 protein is CASSLGGSGRQETQYS. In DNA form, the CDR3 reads TGCGCCAGCAGCTTGGGCGGTAGCGGGCGTCAAGAGACCCAGTACTCC.

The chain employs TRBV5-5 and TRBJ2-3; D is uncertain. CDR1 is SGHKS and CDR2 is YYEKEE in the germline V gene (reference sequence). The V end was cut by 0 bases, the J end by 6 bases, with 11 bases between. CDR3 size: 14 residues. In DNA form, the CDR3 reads TGTGCCAGCAGCTTGGTGCTAGAGTCGGATACGCAGTATTTT. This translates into CASSLVLESDTQYF.

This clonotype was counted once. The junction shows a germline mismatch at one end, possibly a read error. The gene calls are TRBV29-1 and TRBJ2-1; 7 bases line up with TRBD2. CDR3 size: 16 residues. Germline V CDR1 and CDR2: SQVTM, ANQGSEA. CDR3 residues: CSAEGRASGGYNEQFF. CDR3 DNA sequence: TGCAGCGCTGAAGGGCGTGCTAGCGGTGGCTACAATGAGCAGTTCTTC.

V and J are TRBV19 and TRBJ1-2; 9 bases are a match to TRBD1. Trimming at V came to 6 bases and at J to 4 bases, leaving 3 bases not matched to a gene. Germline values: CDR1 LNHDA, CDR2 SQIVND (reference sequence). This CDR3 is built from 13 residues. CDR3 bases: TGTGCCAGTAGGGGGACAGGGATCTATGGCTACACCTTC. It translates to CASRGTGIYGYTF.

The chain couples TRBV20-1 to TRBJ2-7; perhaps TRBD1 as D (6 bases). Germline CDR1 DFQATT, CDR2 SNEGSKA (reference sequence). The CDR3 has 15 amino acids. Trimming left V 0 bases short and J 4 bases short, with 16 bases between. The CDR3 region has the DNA TGCAGTGCTAGAGATATGCAGGGGTCGAATTACGAGCAGTACTTC. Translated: CSARDMQGSNYEQYF.

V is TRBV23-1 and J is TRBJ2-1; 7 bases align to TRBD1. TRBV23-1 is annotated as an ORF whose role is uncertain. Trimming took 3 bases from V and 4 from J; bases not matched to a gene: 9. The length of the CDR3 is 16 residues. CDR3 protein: CASSQTGTDAYNEQFF. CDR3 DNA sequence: TGCGCCAGCAGTCAGACCGGGACAGACGCATACAATGAGCAGTTCTTC.

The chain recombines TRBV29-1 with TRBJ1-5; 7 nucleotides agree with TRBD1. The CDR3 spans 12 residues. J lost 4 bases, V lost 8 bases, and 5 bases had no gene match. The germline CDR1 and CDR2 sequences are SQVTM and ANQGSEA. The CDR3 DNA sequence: TGCAGCATAGGGGGCACAAATCAGCCCCAGCATTTT. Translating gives CSIGGTNQPQHF.

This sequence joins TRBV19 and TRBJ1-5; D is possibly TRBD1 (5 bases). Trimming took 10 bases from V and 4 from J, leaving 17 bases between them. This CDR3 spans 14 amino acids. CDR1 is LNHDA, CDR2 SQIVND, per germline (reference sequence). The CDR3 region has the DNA TGTGCCACCACCGGGACGGCCATGAATCAGCCCCAGCATTTT. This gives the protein CATTGTAMNQPQHF.

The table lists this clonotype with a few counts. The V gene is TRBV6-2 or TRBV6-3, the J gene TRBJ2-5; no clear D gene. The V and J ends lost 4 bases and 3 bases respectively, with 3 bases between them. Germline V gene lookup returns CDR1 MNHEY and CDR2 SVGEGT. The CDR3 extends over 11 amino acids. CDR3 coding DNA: TGTGCCAGCAGTTCCGAAGAGACCCAGTACTTC. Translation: CASSSEETQYF.

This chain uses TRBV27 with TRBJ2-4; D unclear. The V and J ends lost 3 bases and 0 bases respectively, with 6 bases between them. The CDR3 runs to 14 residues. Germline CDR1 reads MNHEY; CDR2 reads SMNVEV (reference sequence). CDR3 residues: CASSLPGAKNIQYF. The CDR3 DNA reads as TGTGCCAGCAGTTTGCCGGGAGCCAAAAACATTCAGTACTTC.

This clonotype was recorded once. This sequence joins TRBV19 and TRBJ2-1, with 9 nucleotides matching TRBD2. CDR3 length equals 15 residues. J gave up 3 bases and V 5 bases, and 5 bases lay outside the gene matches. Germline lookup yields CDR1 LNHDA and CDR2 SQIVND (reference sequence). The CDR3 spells CASSAGLAFYNEQFF. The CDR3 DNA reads TGTGCCAGTAGTGCCGGACTAGCGTTCTACAATGAGCAGTTCTTC. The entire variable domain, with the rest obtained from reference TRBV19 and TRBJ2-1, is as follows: DGGITQSPKYLFRKEGQNVTLSCEQNLNHDAMYWYRQDPGQGLRLIYYSQIVNDFQKGDIAEGYSVSREKKESFPLTVTSAQKNPTAFYLCASSAGLAFYNEQFFGPGTRLTVL.

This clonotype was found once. CDR3 residues: CAISDRAMDSPLHF. The CDR3 DNA reads TGTGCCATCAGTGATCGAGCCATGGATTCACCCCTCCACTTT. The rearrangement joins TRBV10-3 to TRBJ1-6; D gene ambiguous. V lost 3 bases and J 8 bases, leaving 11 bases between the germline ends. Germline assignment: CDR1 ENHRY and CDR2 SYGVKD. This CDR3 comprises 14 residues.